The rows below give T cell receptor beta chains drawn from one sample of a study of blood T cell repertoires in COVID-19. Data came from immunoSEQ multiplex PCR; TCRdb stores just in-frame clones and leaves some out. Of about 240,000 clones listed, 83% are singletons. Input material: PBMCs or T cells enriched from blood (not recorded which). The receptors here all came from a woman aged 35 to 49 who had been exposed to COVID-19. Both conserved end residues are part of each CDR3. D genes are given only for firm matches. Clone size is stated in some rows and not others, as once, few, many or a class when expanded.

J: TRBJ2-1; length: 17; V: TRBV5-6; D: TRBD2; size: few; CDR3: CASSLLSRRGGANEQFF; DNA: TGTGCCAGCAGCTTGTTATCACGTCGGGGGGGTGCCAATGAGCAGTTCTTC
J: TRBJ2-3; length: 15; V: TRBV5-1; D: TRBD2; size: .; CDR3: CASRQAGASTDTQYF; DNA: TGCGCCAGCAGGCAAGCGGGGGCTAGCACAGATACGCAGTATTTT
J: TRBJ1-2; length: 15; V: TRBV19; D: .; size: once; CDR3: CASSIYTGLNYGYTF; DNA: TGTGCCAGTAGTATCTACACAGGGCTAAACTATGGCTACACCTTC
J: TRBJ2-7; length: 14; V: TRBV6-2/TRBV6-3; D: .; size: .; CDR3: CASSNLRQGYEQYF; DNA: TGTGCCAGCAGTAATCTCCGGCAGGGCTACGAGCAGTACTTC
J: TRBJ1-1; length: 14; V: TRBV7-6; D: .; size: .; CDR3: CASRPGEGGTEAFF; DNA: TGTGCCAGCAGGCCCGGGGAGGGGGGTACTGAAGCTTTCTTT
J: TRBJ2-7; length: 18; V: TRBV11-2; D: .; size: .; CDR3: CASSLKGPPRGASYEQYF; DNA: TGTGCCAGCAGCTTAAAGGGACCGCCCCGGGGGGCCTCATACGAGCAGTACTTC
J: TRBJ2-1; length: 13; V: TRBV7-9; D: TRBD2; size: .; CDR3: CASAGGTYNEQFF; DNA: TGTGCCAGCGCCGGGGGGACCTACAATGAGCAGTTCTTC
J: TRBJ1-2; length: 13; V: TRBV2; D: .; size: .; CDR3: CASSLDRNYGYTF; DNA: TGTGCCAGCAGTCTAGACAGAAACTATGGCTACACCTTC
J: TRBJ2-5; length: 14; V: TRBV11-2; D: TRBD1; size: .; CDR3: CASSSRDRGETQYF; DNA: TGTGCCAGCAGCTCGCGGGACAGGGGAGAGACCCAGTACTTC
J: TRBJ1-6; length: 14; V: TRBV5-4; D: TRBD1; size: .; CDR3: CASSLGQGDSPLHF; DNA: TGTGCCAGCAGCTTGGGACAGGGGGATTCACCCCTCCACTTT